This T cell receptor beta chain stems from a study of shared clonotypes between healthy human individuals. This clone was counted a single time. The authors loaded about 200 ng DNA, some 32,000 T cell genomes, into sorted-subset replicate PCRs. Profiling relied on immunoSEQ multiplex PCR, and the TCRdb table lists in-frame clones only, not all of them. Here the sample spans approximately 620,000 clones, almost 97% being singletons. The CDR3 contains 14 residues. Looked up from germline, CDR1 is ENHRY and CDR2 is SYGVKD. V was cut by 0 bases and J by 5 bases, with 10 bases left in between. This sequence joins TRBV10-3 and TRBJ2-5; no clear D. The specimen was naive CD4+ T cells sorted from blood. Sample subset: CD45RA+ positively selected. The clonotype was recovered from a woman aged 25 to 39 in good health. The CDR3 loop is CAISESPPRETQYF. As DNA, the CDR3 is TGTGCCATCAGTGAGTCCCCGCCCCGGGAGACCCAGTACTTC.